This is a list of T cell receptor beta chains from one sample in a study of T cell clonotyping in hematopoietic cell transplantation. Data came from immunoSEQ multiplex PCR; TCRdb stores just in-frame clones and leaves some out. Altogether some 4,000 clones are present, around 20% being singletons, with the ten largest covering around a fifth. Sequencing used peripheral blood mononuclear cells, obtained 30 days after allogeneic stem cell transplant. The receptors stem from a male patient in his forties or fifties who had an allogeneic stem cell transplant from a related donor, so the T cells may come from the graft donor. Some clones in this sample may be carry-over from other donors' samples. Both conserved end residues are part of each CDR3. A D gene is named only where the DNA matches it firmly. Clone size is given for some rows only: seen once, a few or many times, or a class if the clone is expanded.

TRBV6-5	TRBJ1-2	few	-	TGTGCTACCAGAGGAGGTCGAGCGGGGGGCTACACCTTC	CATRGGRAGGYTF
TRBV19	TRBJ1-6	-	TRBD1	TGTGCCAGTAGTATAGGGGGGACAGGTGGTCCACCCCTCCACTTT	CASSIGGTGGPPLHF
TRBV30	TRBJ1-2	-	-	TGTGCCTGGAGCCTCCAGGCATATAACTATGGCTACACCTTC	CAWSLQAYNYGYTF
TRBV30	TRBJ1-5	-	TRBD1	TGTGCCTGGAGGGGGACAGCGGGTCAGCCCCAGCATTTT	CAWRGTAGQPQHF
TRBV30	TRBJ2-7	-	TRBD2	TGTGCCTGGAGTAGCGGGACGGCTGTTTACGAGCAGTACTTC	CAWSSGTAVYEQYF
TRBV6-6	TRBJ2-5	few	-	TGTGCCAGCAGTCGGACCAAAGAGACCCAGTACTTC	CASSRTKETQYF
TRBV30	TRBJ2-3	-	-	TGTGCCTGGAGTGTATACGGGAGAGGGGATACGCAGTATTTT	CAWSVYGRGDTQYF
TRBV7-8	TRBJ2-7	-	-	TGTGCCAGCAGCTTAGGTGCGGTCTACGAGCAGTACTTC	CASSLGAVYEQYF
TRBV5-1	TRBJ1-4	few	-	TGCGCCAGCAGCGCCTTTAGGCCCAATGAAAAACTGTTTTTT	CASSAFRPNEKLFF
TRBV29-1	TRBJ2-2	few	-	TGCAGCGTTCCAGGGGACACCGGGGAGCTGTTTTTT	CSVPGDTGELFF
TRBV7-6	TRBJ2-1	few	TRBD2	TGTGCCAGCAGCTTACCTAGCGGGGGGGCTAATGAGCAGTTCTTC	CASSLPSGGANEQFF
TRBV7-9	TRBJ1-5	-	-	TGTGCCAGCAGCACCGGGGGTCAGCCCCAGCATTTT	CASSTGGQPQHF
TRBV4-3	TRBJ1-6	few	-	TGCGCCAGCAGCCAAGATCGACAGAACTATAATTCACCCCTCCACTTT	CASSQDRQNYNSPLHF
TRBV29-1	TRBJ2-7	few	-	TGCAGCGTTGGAAGTTCTTACGAGCAGTACTTC	CSVGSSYEQYF
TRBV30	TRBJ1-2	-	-	TGTGCCTGGAGTGGTCGGGGGGCCCGCTATGGCTACACCTTC	CAWSGRGARYGYTF
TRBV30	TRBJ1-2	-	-	TGTGCTCGGAAACCCGGGCCCGGCTATGGCTACACCTTC	CARKPGPGYGYTF
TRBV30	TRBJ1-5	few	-	TGTGCCTGGAGTGATACCCCGGGTGGACAGCCCCAGCATTTT	CAWSDTPGGQPQHF
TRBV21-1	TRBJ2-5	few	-	TGTGCCACCTCAGGGAGGTTAGTCCAAGAGACCCAGTACTTC	CATSGRLVQETQYF
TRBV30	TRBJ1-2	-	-	TGTGCCTGGAGTGTCCAACAGGCTTATGGCTACACCTTC	CAWSVQQAYGYTF
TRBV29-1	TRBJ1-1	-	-	TGCAGCGTTCAAAAACAGGCAGGGGCTTTCTTT	CSVQKQAGAFF
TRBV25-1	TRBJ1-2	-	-	TGTGCCAGCAGTGAATACTCTTGGAACAACTATGGCTACACCTTC	CASSEYSWNNYGYTF
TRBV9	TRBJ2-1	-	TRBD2	TGTGCCAGCAGCGTAGTGGGGGGGGTGGTCAATGAGCAGTTCTTC	CASSVVGGVVNEQFF
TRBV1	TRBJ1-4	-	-	TGCACCAGCAGCCAAGAGGTAGGGCCGAATGAAAAACTGTTTTTT	CTSSQEVGPNEKLFF
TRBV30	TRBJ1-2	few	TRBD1	TGTGCCTGGAGTGTACCGACAGGGGGCGCGGACGGCTACACCTTC	CAWSVPTGGADGYTF
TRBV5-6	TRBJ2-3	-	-	TGTGCCAGCAGCCCACCTGTGGAATGGACAGATACGCAGTATTTT	CASSPPVEWTDTQYF
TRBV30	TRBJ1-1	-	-	TGTGCCTGGAGTGCCCATATGAACACTGAAGCTTTCTTT	CAWSAHMNTEAFF
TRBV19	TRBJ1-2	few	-	TGTGCCAGTAGTAGAGGGGCAGGGAGCCATGGCTACACCTTC	CASSRGAGSHGYTF
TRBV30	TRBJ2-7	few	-	TGTGCCTGGACCTTGGGGGGGCGGGAGCAGTACTTC	CAWTLGGREQYF
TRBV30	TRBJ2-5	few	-	TGTGCCTGGAGTGTAATTCTGAAAGAGACCCAGTACTTC	CAWSVILKETQYF
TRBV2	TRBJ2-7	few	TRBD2	TGTGCCAGCCGCCGACTAGCGGGAGGGAACGAGCAGTACTTC	CASRRLAGGNEQYF
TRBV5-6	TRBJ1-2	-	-	TGTGCCAGCAGCTTTGTGTCGGCCAGGGTCAAGTATGGCTACACCTTC	CASSFVSARVKYGYTF
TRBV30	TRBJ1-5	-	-	TGTGCCTGGAGTGTACTGCCCAATCAGCCCCAGCATTTT	CAWSVLPNQPQHF
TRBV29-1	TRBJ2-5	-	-	TGCAGCGTCGCCTTCTACTGGCAAGAGACCCAGTACTTC	CSVAFYWQETQYF
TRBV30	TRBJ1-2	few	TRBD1	TGTGCCTGGAGAGTTTTTAGGGACAGAGACTATGGCTACACCTTC	CAWRVFRDRDYGYTF
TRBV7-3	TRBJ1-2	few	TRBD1	TGTGCCAGCGGCGAGCCGGGGACAGGGGGTGGCTACACCTTC	CASGEPGTGGGYTF
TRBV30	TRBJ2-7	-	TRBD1	TGTGCCTGGAGTTCCGGGACAGGGCCCTACGAGCAGTACTTC	CAWSSGTGPYEQYF
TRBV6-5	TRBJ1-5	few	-	TGTGCCAGCAGTTACCGGGCCGGCAATCAGCCCCAGCATTTT	CASSYRAGNQPQHF
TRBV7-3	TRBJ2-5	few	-	TGTGCCAGCAGCTTATTTGGGGGACGGGAGACCCAGTACTTC	CASSLFGGRETQYF
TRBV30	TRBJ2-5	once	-	TGTGCCTGGAGAGGACGGCACCAGGGGACCCAGTACTTC	CAWRGRHQGTQYF
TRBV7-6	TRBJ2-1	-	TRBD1	TGTGCCAGCACCCGGACAGGGAAAGTCGATGAGCAGTTCTTC	CASTRTGKVDEQFF
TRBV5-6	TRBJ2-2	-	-	TGTGCCAGCAGCTTGGGTGACTCCGGGGAGCTGTTTTTT	CASSLGDSGELFF
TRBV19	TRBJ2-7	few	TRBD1	TGTGCCAGTAGTATTTCTTGGCAGGGGGCGCGATCCGAGCAGTACTTC	CASSISWQGARSEQYF
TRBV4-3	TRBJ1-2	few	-	TGCGCCAGCAGCCAAGAAAAAGGGGTCCCCAGCTATGGCTACACCTTC	CASSQEKGVPSYGYTF
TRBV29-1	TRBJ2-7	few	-	TGCAGCGTCCCGTCCAGCTCCTACGAGCAGTACTTC	CSVPSSSYEQYF
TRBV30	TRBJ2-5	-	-	TGTGCCTGGAGTACCCAATTCGCGACCCAGTACTTC	CAWSTQFATQYF
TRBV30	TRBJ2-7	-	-	TGTGCCTGGAGTTTCAGTTACGAGCAGTACTTC	CAWSFSYEQYF
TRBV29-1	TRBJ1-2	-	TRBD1	TGCAGCTTACAGGGGGTCTATGGCTACACCTTC	CSLQGVYGYTF
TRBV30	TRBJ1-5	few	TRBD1	TGTGCCTGGAGTCAACAGGGGGATCAGCCCCAGCATTTT	CAWSQQGDQPQHF
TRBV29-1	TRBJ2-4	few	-	TGCAGCGTTCTGGGGCAGGCCAACAACATTCAGTACTTC	CSVLGQANNIQYF
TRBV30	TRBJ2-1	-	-	TGTGCCATGAGGCCGGCTAGCTCCTACAATGAGCAGTTCTTC	CAMRPASSYNEQFF
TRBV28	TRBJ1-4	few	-	TGTGCCAGCAGTCATCTGGGTGAAAAACTGTTTTTT	CASSHLGEKLFF
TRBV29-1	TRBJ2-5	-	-	TGCAGCGTAGTCCGGGACCTAGCCCAAGAGACCCAGTACTTC	CSVVRDLAQETQYF
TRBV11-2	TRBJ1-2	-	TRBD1	TGTGCCAGCAGCGTCGCCCCCGGGACAGGGAATCTTGGCTACACCTTC	CASSVAPGTGNLGYTF
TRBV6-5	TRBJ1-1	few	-	TGTGCCAGCAGTTTGGTTCCGAACACTGAAGCTTTCTTT	CASSLVPNTEAFF
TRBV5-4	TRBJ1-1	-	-	TGTGCCAGCAGCTTGGGGCGGGGGCTGGAAACTGAAGCTTTCTTT	CASSLGRGLETEAFF
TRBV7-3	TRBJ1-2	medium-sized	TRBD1	TGTGCCAGCAGCCCAACCGACAGGGCGGCAGGGATCTATGGCTACACCTTC	CASSPTDRAAGIYGYTF
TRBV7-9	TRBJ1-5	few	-	TGTGCCAGCAGCCCCGAGGGGGATAGCAATCAGCCCCAGCATTTT	CASSPEGDSNQPQHF
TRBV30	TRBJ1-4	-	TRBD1	TGTGCCGGGGGACAGTCCGCAACTAATGAAAAACTGTTTTTT	CAGGQSATNEKLFF
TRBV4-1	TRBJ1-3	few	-	TGCGCCAGCAGCCAAGTCTATTCGGTCGACACCATATATTTT	CASSQVYSVDTIYF